Listed here is a single TCR beta chain. Sequenced by immunoSEQ multiplex PCR; TCRdb stores in-frame clones only, minus some. Among 300,000 to 400,000 clones listed, around 86% were seen once. This sample was included in a study of blood T cell repertoires in COVID-19. This CDR3 is built from 19 residues. Trimming cost V 2 bases and J 2 bases; bases outside gene matches: 15. The germline gives CDR1 SGHTA, CDR2 FQGNSA. Sequenced input: peripheral blood. This chain joins TRBV7-2 and TRBJ1-5; 7 bases line up with TRBD1. The receptor comes from a human donor in a cohort sampled during active COVID-19. This CDR3 is CASSLYPTRDSSGNQPQHF. The CDR3 nucleotides are TGTGCCAGCAGCTTATACCCGACCAGGGACAGTTCTGGCAATCAGCCCCAGCATTTT.